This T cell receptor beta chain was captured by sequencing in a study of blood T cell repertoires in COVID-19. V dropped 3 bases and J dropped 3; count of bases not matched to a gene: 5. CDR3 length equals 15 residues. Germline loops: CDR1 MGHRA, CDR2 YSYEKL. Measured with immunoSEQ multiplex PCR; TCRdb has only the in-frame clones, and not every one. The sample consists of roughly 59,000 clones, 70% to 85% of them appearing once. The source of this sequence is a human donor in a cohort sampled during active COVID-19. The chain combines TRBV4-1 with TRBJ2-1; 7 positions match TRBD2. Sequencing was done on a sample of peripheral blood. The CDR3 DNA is TGCGCCAGCAGCCAGTCTAGCGGATTCTACAATGAGCAGTTCTTC. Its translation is CASSQSSGFYNEQFF.